Listed here are 32 T cell receptor beta chains from one sample, sequenced in a study of T cells after yellow fever vaccination (dated by TCRdb to between 2019 and 2020). The method was 5' RACE. These reads were obtained on an Illumina HiSeq 2500. Clones were called with MiXCR by TCRdb after fastp trimmed the public reads at Q25, and only in-frame beta chains were retained. Rows with one shared CDR3 protein collapse into an entry with the most common genes and DNA. The sample table shows 35,000 to 55,000 distinct CDR3 sequences, and roughly 7% are seen once. The ten top clones hold 15% of the sample. Interpreted using the paper, the treatment or condition label stands for: live attenuated yellow fever vaccine strain. The sequencing used CD8+ T cells not binding an NS4B(214-222) dextramer, sorted from PBMCs, collected 45 days after the yellow fever booster vaccination. The cell subset or site label on this specimen signifies: NS4B epitope dextramer-negative CD8 T cells. These receptors all stem from a man aged 25 to 45 who received the YFV17D yellow fever vaccine.

This clonotype was recorded at least ten times. The gene calls are TRBV7-2 and TRBJ2-3; 8 nucleotides line up with TRBD1. With 5 bases clipped from V and 0 bases from J, the junction kept 4 bases outside the gene matches. This CDR3 comprises 15 residues. In germline, CDR1 is SGHTA, CDR2 FQGNSA. CDR3 in amino acids: CASSPRDRSTDTQYF. CDR3 DNA sequence: TGTGCCAGCAGCCCGCGGGACAGGAGCACAGATACGCAGTATTTT.

This clonotype has a handful of counts. This chain connects TRBV20-1 to TRBJ2-7, with 8 bases aligning to TRBD2. The CDR3 covers 13 residues. Germline CDR1 reads DFQATT; CDR2 reads SNEGSKA (reference sequence). With 5 bases clipped from V and 4 bases from J, the junction kept 7 bases outside the gene matches. The chain's CDR3 is CSARGRFGYEQYF. The CDR3, as DNA: TGCAGTGCTCGCGGGAGGTTTGGGTACGAGCAGTACTTC.

This clonotype was detected many times. This CDR3 is CASSFSRLAVRREQFF. CDR3 DNA sequence: TGTGCCAGCAGTTTCTCAAGGCTAGCGGTACGCAGAGAGCAGTTCTTC. This chain connects TRBV28 to TRBJ2-1; 7 bases are shared with TRBD2. In germline, CDR1 is MDHEN, CDR2 SYDVKM. V was pared by 3 bases and J by 10 bases, with 15 bases of the junction left unmatched. This CDR3 has 16 amino acids. The full variable domain, completed using reference TRBV28 and TRBJ2-1, is DVKVTQSSRYLVKRTGEKVFLECVQDMDHENMFWYRQDPGLGLRLIYFSYDVKMKEKGDIPEGYSVSREKKERFSLILESASTNQTSMYLCASSFSRLAVRREQFFGPGTRLTVL.

This clonotype was picked up many times. For the CDR3, the DNA is TGCAGCGTTGTGAGACTAGCGGGGCTTAGCACAGATACGCAGTATTTT. Encoded protein: CSVVRLAGLSTDTQYF. This chain joins TRBV29-1 and TRBJ2-3; 11 nucleotides align to TRBD2. The CDR3 is made up of 16 amino acids. Germline loops: CDR1 SQVTM, CDR2 ANQGSEA. Germline trimming cut 4 bases from V and 0 bases from J; bases unmatched to any gene: 6.

In this sample, this clonotype turned up many times. The V gene is TRBV5-1, the J gene TRBJ2-1, with TRBD1 identical over 7 bases. The CDR3 spans 14 residues. Germline lookup yields CDR1 SGHRS and CDR2 YFSETQ. The V and J ends lost 0 bases and 7 bases, in that order; junction bases with no gene match: 4. CDR3 region: CASSLETGINEQFF. The CDR3 nucleotides are TGCGCCAGCAGCTTGGAGACAGGGATTAATGAGCAGTTCTTC.

In its sample, this clonotype was seen many times. The CDR3, as DNA: TGTGCCAGCAGTCCAGGGACATCCTGGGGGGCTTTCTTT. Protein product: CASSPGTSWGAFF. This sequence joins TRBV27 and TRBJ1-1; D possibly corresponds to TRBD1 (6 bases). V lost 5 bases and J 11 bases, leaving 18 bases between the germline ends. Germline V gene lookup returns CDR1 MNHEY and CDR2 SMNVEV (reference sequence). This CDR3 comprises 13 residues.

This clonotype has at least ten counts. The CDR3 coding sequence is TGTGCCAGCAACGGACAGTTTGAACCAGATACGCAGTATTTT. Its translation: CASNGQFEPDTQYF. The J gene is TRBJ2-3, the V gene TRBV5-6; perhaps TRBD1 as D (6 bases). V lost 6 bases and J 4 bases, leaving 15 bases between the germline ends. The CDR3 totals 14 residues. The germline V gene has CDR1 SGHDT and CDR2 YYEEEE.

About this clonotype: A much larger clone differs by one base, so this may be a read error. This chain connects TRBV9 to TRBJ2-1; TRBD2 matches 7 bases. The germline V gene encodes CDR1 SGDLS and CDR2 YYNGEE. J lost 3 bases, V lost 4 bases, and 4 bases had no gene match. CDR3 length: 14 residues. The CDR3 DNA reads TGTGCCAGCAGCTCCTGGGAGGGCTACAATGAGCAGTTCTTC. Translation gives CASSSWEGYNEQFF.

This clonotype was counted ten times or more. V usage is TRBV7-2 and J usage is TRBJ2-1; tentatively, D is TRBD2 (6 bases). Trimming cost V 0 bases and J 10 bases, with 28 bases left between them. The CDR3 contains 19 residues. Germline lookup yields CDR1 SGHTA and CDR2 FQGNSA. CDR3 sequence (DNA): TGTGCCAGCAGCTTAGCTTCCATGGACTATAGCCGGGGAAGTCTGGAGCAGTTCTTC. Residues: CASSLASMDYSRGSLEQFF.

In this sample, this clonotype turned up many times. The DNA of the CDR3 is TGTGCCGTAACGACGGGCTCTGGGGCCAACGTCCTGACTTTC. Amino acids: CAVTTGSGANVLTF. J is TRBJ2-6 and V is TRBV6-2 or TRBV6-3, with D uncertain. Germline CDR1 reads MNHEY; CDR2 reads SVGEGT. This CDR3 comprises 14 residues. V gave up 11 bases and J gave up 0 bases, with 11 bases separating them.

This clonotype was recorded many times. DNA for the CDR3: TGTGCCAGCAGCCCCCTAACGGGAGGGAACACCGGGGAGCTGTTTTTT. Amino acids: CASSPLTGGNTGELFF. The rearrangement links TRBV7-6 to TRBJ2-2, with TRBD2 matching 7 bases. The CDR3 covers 16 residues. Per germline, CDR1 SGHVS and CDR2 FNYEAQ. V shed 5 bases and J 1 base; nucleotides not matched to a gene: 7.

This clonotype showed up many times. V and J are TRBV12-3 or TRBV12-4 and TRBJ1-1, with no clear D. This CDR3 has 14 residues. The V gene lost 4 bases and the J gene lost 4 bases, with 13 bases spanning the gap. The CDR3 DNA reads TGTGCCAGCAGTTCGGGAGACGCGGGCACTGAAGCTTTCTTT. Translated: CASSSGDAGTEAFF.

In this sample, this clonotype turned up many times. The genes are TRBV4-3 and TRBJ2-1, with D possibly TRBD2 on 6 matching bases. Germline assignment: CDR1 LGHNA and CDR2 YSLEER. CDR3 length: 16 residues. V shed 1 base and J shed 4 bases, with 14 bases lying between them. CDR3 residues: CASSQVRGTIYNEQFF. CDR3 nucleotide sequence: TGCGCCAGCAGCCAAGTACGCGGGACCATTTACAATGAGCAGTTCTTC.

The sample holds many counts of this clonotype. This sequence joins TRBV29-1 and TRBJ2-1, with D perhaps matching TRBD2 (6 bases). Germline CDR1 and CDR2: SQVTM and ANQGSEA. The CDR3 loop spans 14 amino acids. The germline V and J ends were trimmed by 8 bases and 3 bases, with 17 bases remaining between them. Written as DNA, the CDR3 is TGCAGCTCTAGGGTTAGCGGCAACTACAATGAGCAGTTCTTC. It specifies CSSRVSGNYNEQFF.

At least ten counts were recorded for this clonotype. The V gene is TRBV6-2 or TRBV6-3, the J gene TRBJ1-5, with TRBD1 as a possible D gene (5 bases). Trimming removed 2 bases at V and 4 bases at J, with 12 bases between. CDR1 MNHEY and CDR2 SVGEGT come from the germline V gene. The CDR3 covers 15 residues. The CDR3 region has the DNA TGTGCCAGCAGTTACGGGGCGGGGACTAATCAGCCCCAGCATTTT. It is translated as CASSYGAGTNQPQHF.

This clonotype was observed many times. V usage is TRBV7-9 and J usage is TRBJ1-1, with D unclear. CDR1 is SEHNR, CDR2 FQNEAQ, per germline (reference sequence). The CDR3 has 11 amino acids. The V and J ends lost 11 bases and 1 base respectively, with 8 bases between them. The chain's CDR3 is CACTPNTEAFF. For the CDR3, the DNA is TGTGCCTGTACCCCGAACACTGAAGCTTTCTTT.

Ten or more counts support this clonotype. The rearrangement links TRBV5-1 to TRBJ2-2; no firm D call. The CDR3 contains 13 residues. The V gene's germline CDR1 is SGHRS and CDR2 YFSETQ. Trimming removed 4 bases at V and 4 bases at J, with 8 bases between. The chain's CDR3 is CASSLYLTGELFF. CDR3 DNA sequence: TGCGCCAGCAGCCTATACCTCACCGGGGAGCTGTTTTTT.

This clonotype was detected a few times. The rearrangement joins TRBV29-1 to TRBJ2-7; TRBD1 matches 8 bases. This CDR3 is 13 amino acids long. Losses at the gene ends were 5 bases for V and 3 bases for J; bases not matched to a gene: 6. CDR1 is SQVTM and CDR2 is ANQGSEA in the germline V gene. In DNA, the CDR3 is TGCAGCGTTCTGACAGGGGTAAGCTACGAGCAGTACTTC. It yields the protein CSVLTGVSYEQYF.

This clonotype was seen repeatedly, ten times or more. The chain links TRBV18 to TRBJ2-7, with D perhaps matching TRBD1 (5 bases). Germline CDR1 KGHSH, CDR2 LQKENI. This CDR3 spans 13 amino acids. V dropped 1 base and J dropped 3 bases, with 7 bases sitting between them. CDR3 in amino acids: CASSPRGSYEQYF. DNA for the CDR3: TGTGCCAGCTCACCACGGGGCAGCTACGAGCAGTACTTC.

This clonotype was detected many times. This chain uses TRBV10-2 with TRBJ2-3; D is perhaps TRBD2 (5 bases). V lost 3 bases and J lost 1, with 5 bases in between. This CDR3 comprises 13 residues. Germline V lookup: CDR1 WSHSY, CDR2 SAAADI. The CDR3 loop reads CASSEAGTDTQYF. CDR3 nucleotides: TGCGCCAGCAGTGAAGCGGGCACAGATACGCAGTATTTT.

This clonotype was counted ten times or more. The chain joins TRBV7-2 to TRBJ2-3; D remains unclear. Per germline, CDR1 SGHTA and CDR2 FQGNSA. The CDR3 is 15 amino acids. The V end was cut by 0 bases, the J end by 1 base, with 8 bases between. In DNA, the CDR3 is TGTGCCAGCAGCTTAGCATCACGGGGCACAGATACGCAGTATTTT. It is translated as CASSLASRGTDTQYF.

This clonotype appeared many times. V gene TRBV27 combines with J gene TRBJ2-3, with D unclear. V lost 2 bases, J lost 4 bases, and 10 bases lay in between. Per the germline V gene, CDR1 is MNHEY and CDR2 is SMNVEV (reference sequence). The CDR3 runs to 14 residues. The CDR3 coding sequence is TGTGCCAGCAGTTTACTTTCTAATTCAGATACGCAGTATTTT. It specifies CASSLLSNSDTQYF.

There are many counts of this clonotype. The chain couples TRBV29-1 to TRBJ2-5; 8 positions match TRBD2. The V gene's germline CDR1 is SQVTM and CDR2 ANQGSEA. This CDR3 is built from 12 residues. The CDR3 DNA follows: TGCAGTGGAAGCGGGAGTGGGGAGACCCAGTACTTC. This translates into CSGSGSGETQYF.

This clonotype was seen more than once but under ten times. The chain links TRBV6-6 to TRBJ2-7; the D is unclear. This CDR3 spans 11 amino acids. Trimming cost V 7 bases and J 4 bases, with 8 bases left between them. The germline gives CDR1 MNHNY, CDR2 SVGAGI (reference sequence). In DNA, the CDR3 is TGTGCCAGCAATAGTGGGTACGAGCAGTACTTC. This encodes CASNSGYEQYF.

This clonotype appeared many times. The chain recombines TRBV4-1 with TRBJ2-5, with no clear D. The V gene lost 2 bases and the J gene lost 1 base, with 8 bases spanning the gap. Germline V gives CDR1 MGHRA, CDR2 YSYEKL. This CDR3 has 14 residues. The DNA for the CDR3 is TGCGCCAGCAGCCAAACTCGCGGCCAAGAGACCCAGTACTTC. Translated, it gives CASSQTRGQETQYF.

This clonotype has at least ten counts. The chain employs TRBV27 and TRBJ2-1, with 7 bases identical to TRBD2. There are 13 residues in the CDR3. Germline lookup yields CDR1 MNHEY and CDR2 SMNVEV (reference sequence). V lost 2 bases and J lost 7; bases outside the gene matches: 2. In DNA, the CDR3 is TGTGCCAGCAGTTTAGGGAGGGCGAATGAGCAGTTCTTC. Encoded protein: CASSLGRANEQFF.

This clonotype was counted ten times or more. The V gene is TRBV7-9, the J gene TRBJ1-2, with D possibly TRBD1 on 5 matching bases. Trimming pared 4 bases from V and 6 bases from J, leaving 12 bases between. CDR1 and CDR2 from the germline V gene are SEHNR and FQNEAQ (reference sequence). The CDR3 spans 13 residues. In nucleotides, the CDR3 is TGTGCCAGCAGCTCCACAGGTAGTGATGGCTACACCTTC. Translated, it gives CASSSTGSDGYTF.

This clonotype was found many times. V usage is TRBV29-1 and J usage is TRBJ2-7; D is undetermined. This CDR3 contains 14 residues. From germline, CDR1 is SQVTM and CDR2 ANQGSEA. The V and J ends lost 1 base and 0 bases respectively, with 10 bases between them. The CDR3 sequence is CSVEGVGSSYEQYF. CDR3 nucleotide sequence: TGCAGCGTTGAAGGCGTCGGAAGCTCCTACGAGCAGTACTTC.

Many counts were recorded for this clonotype. The chain recombines TRBV11-2 with TRBJ2-1; 7 nucleotides agree with TRBD1. There are 15 residues in the CDR3. Germline CDR1 reads SGHAT; CDR2 reads FQNNGV. V was pared by 5 bases and J by 9 bases, with 13 bases of the junction left unmatched. The DNA of the CDR3 is TGTGCCAGCAGCGAGGACAGGCCTGGTCTAGGTGAGCAGTTCTTC. The encoded protein is CASSEDRPGLGEQFF.

This clonotype was detected many times. The gene calls are TRBV29-1 and TRBJ2-1; D is tentatively TRBD1 or TRBD2 (6 bases each). Looked up from germline, CDR1 is SQVTM and CDR2 is ANQGSEA. V was trimmed by 3 bases and J by 7 bases, leaving 16 bases between them. This CDR3 comprises 14 residues. DNA of the CDR3: TGCAGCGTTGATGGTAGCGGAGGGGGGAATGAGCAGTTCTTC. This encodes CSVDGSGGGNEQFF.

The chain combines TRBV7-2 with TRBJ2-7; D gene uncertain. The V end was cut by 1 base, the J end by 2 bases, with 15 bases between. The CDR3 loop spans 16 amino acids. The germline V gene has CDR1 SGHTA and CDR2 FQGNSA. The CDR3 DNA is TGTGCCAGCAGCTTAGTGTCACGGCCAGACCCCTACGAGCAGTACTTC. Translation: CASSLVSRPDPYEQYF.

J is TRBJ1-1 and V is TRBV11-2; 8 nucleotides match TRBD1. Per germline, CDR1 SGHAT and CDR2 FQNNGV. This CDR3 is built from 17 residues. Germline trimming cut 1 base from V and 0 bases from J; bases unmatched to any gene: 7. CDR3 in DNA: TGTGCCAGCAGCTTAGGGGCCGGACAGGGCGTGAACACTGAAGCTTTCTTT. Protein: CASSLGAGQGVNTEAFF.